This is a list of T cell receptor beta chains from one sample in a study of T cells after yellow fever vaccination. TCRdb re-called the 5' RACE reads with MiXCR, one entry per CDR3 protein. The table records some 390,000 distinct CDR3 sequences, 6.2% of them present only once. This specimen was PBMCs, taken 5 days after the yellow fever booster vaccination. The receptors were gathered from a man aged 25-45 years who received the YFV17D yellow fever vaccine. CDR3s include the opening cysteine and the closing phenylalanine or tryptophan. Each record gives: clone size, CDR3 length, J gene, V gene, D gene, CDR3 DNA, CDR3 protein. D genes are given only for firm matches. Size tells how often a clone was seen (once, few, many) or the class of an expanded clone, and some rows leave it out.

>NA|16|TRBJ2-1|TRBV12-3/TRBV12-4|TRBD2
TGTGCCAGCAGTCGGGGCCTAGCGGGAGAATACAATGAGCAGTTCTTC
CASSRGLAGEYNEQFF
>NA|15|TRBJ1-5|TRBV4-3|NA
TGCGCCAGCAGCCAAGATCCAAGCCCGGGTCAGCCCCAGCATTTT
CASSQDPSPGQPQHF
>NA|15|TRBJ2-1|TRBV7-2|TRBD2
TGTGCCAGCAGCCCCCCGGGACTAGCGGGAAGTGAGCAGTTCTTC
CASSPPGLAGSEQFF
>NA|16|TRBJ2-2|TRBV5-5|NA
TGTGCCAGCAATGGGTTTCCGGGACCAGCAACCGGGGAGCTGTTTTTT
CASNGFPGPATGELFF
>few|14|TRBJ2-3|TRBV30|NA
TGTGCCTGGAGCGGGGGCCTTAGCACAGATACGCAGTATTTT
CAWSGGLSTDTQYF
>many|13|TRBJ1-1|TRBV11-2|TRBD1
TGTGCCAGCAGCCAGGGGGCCCACACTGAAGCTTTCTTT
CASSQGAHTEAFF
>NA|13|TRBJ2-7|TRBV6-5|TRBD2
TGTGCCAGCAGTTACGCTAGCGGGTACGAGCAGTACTTC
CASSYASGYEQYF
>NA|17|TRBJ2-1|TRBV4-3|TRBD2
TGCGCCAGCAGCCAAGATAGAACCAGCGGGAGAGTACATGAGCAGTTCTTC
CASSQDRTSGRVHEQFF
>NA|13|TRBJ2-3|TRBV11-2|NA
TGTGCCAGCAGCTTAGATCGGGATGATACGCAGTATTTT
CASSLDRDDTQYF
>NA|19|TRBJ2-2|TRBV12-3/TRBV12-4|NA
TGTGCCAGCAGTTTAGAAATCATGGTCGGGGGGCCAGAAACCGGGGAGCTGTTTTTT
CASSLEIMVGGPETGELFF
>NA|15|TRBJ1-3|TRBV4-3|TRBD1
TGCGCCAGCAGCCGCGGACAGGGAGGAGGAAACACCATATATTTT
CASSRGQGGGNTIYF
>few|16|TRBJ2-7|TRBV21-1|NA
TGTGCCAGCAGCAAACGAGGTGTGGATCAATTTTACGAGCAGTACTTC
CASSKRGVDQFYEQYF
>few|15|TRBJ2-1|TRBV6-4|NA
TGTGCCCGCGGCCGGGGGCGGTCCTCCTACAATGAGCAGTTCTTC
CARGRGRSSYNEQFF
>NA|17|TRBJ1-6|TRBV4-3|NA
TGCGCCAGCAGCCAAGAACCCTTCAGCTCCTATAATTCACCCCTCCACTTT
CASSQEPFSSYNSPLHF
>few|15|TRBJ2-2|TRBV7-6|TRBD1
TGTGCCAGCAGCCCCCGGGACAGGGTCGACGGGGAGCTGTTTTTT
CASSPRDRVDGELFF
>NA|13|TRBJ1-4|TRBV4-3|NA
TGCGCCAGCAGCCACGCCTACAGTGAAAAACTGTTTTTT
CASSHAYSEKLFF
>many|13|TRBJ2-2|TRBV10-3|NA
TGTGCCATCAGCAAGGACATCACCGGGGAGCTGTTTTTT
CAISKDITGELFF
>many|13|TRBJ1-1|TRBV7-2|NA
TGTGCCAGCAGCGGGTGGTACGGCCGTGAAGCTTTCTTT
CASSGWYGREAFF
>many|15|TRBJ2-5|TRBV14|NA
TGTGCCAGCAGCCCCGGCCGGCAGGTACAAGAGACCCAGTACTTC
CASSPGRQVQETQYF
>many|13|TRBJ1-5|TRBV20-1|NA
TGCAGTGCTCAGCGGGGGGTCAATCAGCCCCAGCATTTT
CSAQRGVNQPQHF
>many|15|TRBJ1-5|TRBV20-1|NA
TGCAGTGCTAGCCCAGGGGCAGTTAGCAATCAGCCCCAGCATTTT
CSASPGAVSNQPQHF
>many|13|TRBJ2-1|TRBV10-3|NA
TGTGCCATCCAGATTGGTGTCTACAATGAGCAGTTCTTC
CAIQIGVYNEQFF
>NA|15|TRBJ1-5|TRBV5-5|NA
TGTGCCAGCAGCTTGGTTCAGGGTAGCAATCAGCCCCGGCATTTT
CASSLVQGSNQPRHF
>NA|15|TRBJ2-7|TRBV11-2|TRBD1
TGTGCCAGCAGCTTATATAGAGTAGGGGGCGACGAGCAGTACTTC
CASSLYRVGGDEQYF
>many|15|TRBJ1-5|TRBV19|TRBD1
TGTGCCAGTAGTACCTACAGGGGCAGCAATCAGCCCCAGCATTTT
CASSTYRGSNQPQHF